This is a list of T cell receptor beta chains from one sample in a study of T cell responses to AZD1222 COVID-19 vaccine. Generated by immunoSEQ multiplex PCR, the TCRdb table keeps only in-frame clones and is missing some. Among some 84,000 clones, 80% to 90% were seen once, and the ten largest hold around 8%. This material consisted of peripheral blood, taken on day 0 of AZD1222 vaccination. Every receptor here comes from an adult in good health. Both conserved end residues are part of each CDR3. Each record gives: J gene, D gene, V gene, clone size, CDR3 protein, CDR3 DNA. D genes are given only for firm matches. Not all rows give a size; the values are once, few, many and, for expanded clones, a class.

>TRBJ1-5|-|TRBV6-1|-
CASSESRTQPQHF
TGTGCCAGCAGTGAGTCCCGGACCCAGCCCCAGCATTTT
>TRBJ2-1|-|TRBV24-1|-
CATSDLPWPPRDNEQFF
TGTGCCACCAGTGATTTGCCATGGCCTCCCCGGGACAATGAGCAGTTCTTC
>TRBJ2-7|-|TRBV28|-
CASSSPGTRNYEQYF
TGTGCCAGCAGTTCCCCGGGGACTCGAAACTACGAGCAGTACTTC
>TRBJ1-3|-|TRBV6-1|-
CASSDPGPGTIYF
TGTGCCAGCAGTGACCCCGGGCCCGGCACCATATATTTT
>TRBJ2-1|-|TRBV7-8|-
CASSLGLRQYNEQFF
TGTGCCAGCAGCTTAGGACTTAGACAATACAATGAGCAGTTCTTC
>TRBJ1-6|-|TRBV9|-
CASSTGALFDSPLHF
TGTGCCAGCAGCACCGGGGCGCTCTTCGATTCACCCCTCCACTTT
>TRBJ2-5|TRBD1|TRBV28|-
CASSPGTGSLETQYF
TGTGCCAGCAGTCCAGGGACAGGGAGTTTGGAGACCCAGTACTTC
>TRBJ1-3|-|TRBV3-1/TRBV3-2|few
CASSQDREMGNTIYF
TGTGCCAGCAGCCAAGATCGGGAGATGGGAAACACCATATATTTT
>TRBJ2-1|-|TRBV27|-
CASKVGSRNEQFF
TGTGCCAGCAAGGTCGGGAGTAGGAATGAGCAGTTCTTC
>TRBJ1-5|-|TRBV28|-
CASSPLLSASAQHF
TGTGCCAGCAGCCCCCTTCTGTCTGCGAGCGCCCAGCATTTT
>TRBJ1-2|TRBD1|TRBV19|-
CASRKRTGTGDAGYTF
TGTGCCAGTAGGAAACGCACCGGGACAGGTGATGCTGGCTACACCTTC
>TRBJ2-2|TRBD1|TRBV10-3|once
CATGQGANTGELFF
TGTGCCACCGGACAGGGCGCAAACACCGGGGAGCTGTTTTTT
>TRBJ1-1|-|TRBV27|-
CASSLGLGQRPFF
TGTGCCAGCAGTTTGGGTTTAGGACAGAGGCCTTTCTTT
>TRBJ1-5|-|TRBV7-8|-
CASSLASGVNQPQHF
TGTGCCAGCAGCTTAGCCTCAGGGGTTAATCAGCCCCAGCATTTT
>TRBJ2-3|-|TRBV5-1|-
CASSLETDTQYF
TGCGCCAGCAGCTTGGAGACAGATACGCAGTATTTT
>TRBJ2-1|TRBD2|TRBV19|-
CASGPGLAYNEQFF
TGTGCCAGTGGACCGGGACTAGCGTACAATGAGCAGTTCTTC
>TRBJ2-1|TRBD2|TRBV10-1|-
CAGPVASGRADEQFF
TGCGCCGGTCCAGTTGCTAGCGGGAGGGCCGATGAGCAGTTCTTC
>TRBJ2-3|-|TRBV21-1|-
CASSKEPGLVVEGDTQYF
TGTGCCAGCAGCAAAGAGCCGGGACTAGTAGTGGAAGGGGATACGCAGTATTTT
>TRBJ2-1|-|TRBV3-1/TRBV3-2|-
CASSQDLGLAYNEQFF
TGTGCCAGCAGCCAAGATCTTGGTCTAGCCTACAATGAGCAGTTCTTC
>TRBJ1-4|-|TRBV18|-
CASSPRRQEGEKLFF
TGTGCCAGCTCACCCCGCCGACAGGAGGGTGAAAAACTGTTTTTT
>TRBJ2-3|TRBD2|TRBV2|-
CASSQLAGLTDTQYF
TGTGCCAGCAGTCAACTAGCGGGCCTCACAGATACGCAGTATTTT
>TRBJ1-1|-|TRBV18|-
CASSPRSTEGGGTEAFF
TGTGCCAGCTCACCACGGTCGACAGAAGGGGGTGGCACTGAAGCTTTCTTT
>TRBJ2-3|-|TRBV27|-
CASRITYSTDTQYF
TGTGCCAGCAGAATTACATACAGCACAGATACGCAGTATTTT
>TRBJ1-4|-|TRBV6-5|-
CASSQNNEKLFF
TGTGCCAGCAGCCAAAATAATGAAAAACTGTTTTTT
>TRBJ2-2|-|TRBV9|-
CASSVDWAGTGELFF
TGTGCCAGCAGCGTAGATTGGGCAGGCACCGGGGAGCTGTTTTTT
>TRBJ2-5|TRBD2|TRBV6-5|-
CASSYGVAGARETQYF
TGTGCCAGCAGTTACGGGGTAGCGGGAGCGAGGGAGACCCAGTACTTC
>TRBJ1-2|-|TRBV30|-
CAWGAIENYGYTF
TGTGCCTGGGGGGCCATAGAAAACTATGGCTACACCTTC
>TRBJ2-1|-|TRBV27|once
CASRSGDYNEQFF
TGTGCCAGCCGATCAGGGGACTACAATGAGCAGTTCTTC
>TRBJ2-3|-|TRBV5-6|-
CASSFFGGGSTDTQYF
TGTGCCAGCAGCTTTTTCGGAGGGGGTTCAACAGATACGCAGTATTTT
>TRBJ1-6|-|TRBV2|-
CASSGGGGRRNSPLHF
TGTGCCAGCAGTGGGGGCGGGGGGCGGAGGAATTCACCCCTCCACTTT
>TRBJ2-3|TRBD1|TRBV7-2|-
CASSLGQGYTDTQYF
TGTGCCAGCAGCTTAGGACAGGGTTACACAGATACGCAGTATTTT
>TRBJ2-5|-|TRBV10-1|-
CASSDRGQGTQYF
TGCGCCAGCAGTGATAGGGGTCAGGGCACCCAGTACTTC
>TRBJ2-5|TRBD2|TRBV27|once
CAPGLAATQETQYF
TGTGCCCCGGGCCTAGCGGCAACCCAAGAGACCCAGTACTTC
>TRBJ2-7|-|TRBV19|-
CASTEAAGVGEQYF
TGTGCCAGTACCGAGGCGGCAGGGGTGGGGGAGCAGTACTTC
>TRBJ1-5|-|TRBV6-2/TRBV6-3|-
CASSSPGGARGNQPQHF
TGTGCCAGCAGTTCCCCGGGGGGGGCGCGTGGCAATCAGCCCCAGCATTTT
>TRBJ2-3|-|TRBV28|-
CASKPAGGTDTQYF
TGTGCCAGCAAGCCTGCAGGGGGCACAGATACGCAGTATTTT
>TRBJ1-1|-|TRBV19|-
CASSIGENTEAFF
TGTGCCAGTAGTATAGGGGAGAACACTGAAGCTTTCTTT
>TRBJ2-1|-|TRBV7-2|-
CASSLNSGDGGFF
TGTGCCAGCAGCTTAAATTCCGGAGACGGAGGGTTCTTC
>TRBJ2-5|TRBD1|TRBV9|-
CASSKVGQGEETQYF
TGTGCCAGCAGCAAGGTGGGACAGGGAGAAGAGACCCAGTACTTC
>TRBJ1-2|-|TRBV21-1|-
CASTKADREDGYTF
TGTGCCAGCACCAAAGCGGACAGGGAGGATGGCTACACCTTC
>TRBJ1-4|TRBD1|TRBV18|-
CASSQAGTGTEKLFF
TGTGCCAGCTCTCAAGCCGGGACAGGGACTGAAAAACTGTTTTTT
>TRBJ1-4|-|TRBV6-4|-
CASKNGGATF
TGTGCCAGCAAAAACGGCGGGGCTACTTTT
>TRBJ1-2|TRBD1|TRBV28|-
CASQEGANGYTF
TGTGCCAGCCAGGAGGGGGCGAATGGCTACACCTTC
>TRBJ2-7|-|TRBV18|-
CASSPIPYEQYF
TGTGCCAGCTCACCAATTCCCTACGAGCAGTACTTC
>TRBJ2-3|-|TRBV6-2/TRBV6-3|-
CASSWTPSTDTQYF
TGTGCCAGCAGTTGGACTCCTAGCACAGATACGCAGTATTTT
>TRBJ2-1|-|TRBV6-5|-
CASSYTAPGSFNEQFF
TGTGCCAGCAGTTACACAGCCCCAGGATCATTCAATGAGCAGTTCTTC
>TRBJ2-7|-|TRBV2|-
CASRNQGGYEQYF
TGTGCCAGCAGAAATCAGGGGGGCTACGAGCAGTACTTC
>TRBJ2-2|-|TRBV10-3|-
CAISDWVTQNTGELFF
TGTGCCATCAGTGATTGGGTGACACAGAACACCGGGGAGCTGTTTTTT
>TRBJ2-1|-|TRBV5-1|-
CASRLGVATYNEQFF
TGCGCCAGCAGGTTAGGGGTAGCTACCTACAATGAGCAGTTCTTC
>TRBJ1-4|-|TRBV11-2|-
CASSLEGETNEKLFF
TGTGCCAGCAGCTTAGAGGGGGAAACTAATGAAAAACTGTTTTTT
>TRBJ2-7|TRBD1|TRBV4-3|-
CASSSGQELYEQYF
TGCGCCAGCAGCTCGGGACAGGAACTCTACGAGCAGTACTTC
>TRBJ2-7|-|TRBV28|-
CASSMTSYEQYF
TGTGCCAGCAGCATGACCTCCTACGAGCAGTACTTC
>TRBJ1-1|TRBD1|TRBV5-4|-
CASSFTGGTEAFF
TGTGCCAGCAGCTTCACAGGGGGCACTGAAGCTTTCTTT
>TRBJ2-7|-|TRBV7-6|-
CASSPRGSGFSYEQYF
TGTGCCAGCAGCCCCCGTGGTAGCGGATTCTCCTACGAGCAGTACTTC
>TRBJ2-7|TRBD2|TRBV5-6|-
CASSLMGASGVYEQYF
TGTGCCAGCAGCTTGATGGGCGCTAGCGGGGTTTACGAGCAGTACTTC
>TRBJ1-5|-|TRBV7-2|-
CASSFAESNQPQHF
TGTGCCAGCAGCTTCGCAGAGAGCAATCAGCCCCAGCATTTT
>TRBJ2-3|-|TRBV7-2|-
CASSSGLGDTQYF
TGTGCCAGCAGCTCCGGCCTAGGAGATACGCAGTATTTT